What follows are 8 T cell receptor beta chains derived from one specimen sequenced in a study of beta chain features in type 1 diabetes. Reverse transcription of all isolated RNA meant that expressed TCRB transcripts were sequenced. The protocol was immunoSEQ multiplex PCR, while the TCRdb copy is restricted to in-frame clones and leaves out a portion. The sample has 360,000 or so clones, roughly 21% seen once; the top ten hold around 0.04%. Sequencing was performed on naive CD4+ T cells from blood. The receptors originated from a woman between 18 and 29 years old in good health.

This clone was recorded a few times. The chain is built from TRBV18 and TRBJ2-2; unclear D gene. V lost 3 bases and J 6 bases, leaving 11 bases between the germline ends. CDR3 length equals 14 residues. The V gene's germline CDR1 is KGHSH and CDR2 LQKENI. CDR3 sequence (DNA): TGTGCCAGCTCACCGCGAGATCCCCCCGGGGAGCTGTTTTTT. It specifies CASSPRDPPGELFF.

V usage is TRBV30 and J usage is TRBJ1-5; 7 nucleotides match TRBD1. Per germline, CDR1 GTSNPN and CDR2 SVGIG (reference sequence). Trimming at V came to 2 bases and at J to 4 bases, leaving 2 bases not matched to a gene. The CDR3 is made up of 13 amino acids. The CDR3 DNA follows: TGTGCCTGGAGTTGGGACAGAAATCAGCCCCAGCATTTT. As protein: CAWSWDRNQPQHF.

This clone has a handful of counts. This chain uses TRBV5-1 with TRBJ2-7; no definite D call. Germline V gene lookup returns CDR1 SGHRS and CDR2 YFSETQ. The CDR3 is 14 residues long. Trimming stripped 0 bases from V and 2 bases from J, with 9 bases between. The CDR3 is CASSLASGTYEQYF. In DNA, the CDR3 is TGCGCCAGCAGCTTGGCGTCCGGTACCTACGAGCAGTACTTC.

The chain links TRBV19 to TRBJ2-6, with 11 bases lining up with TRBD1. After removal of 1 base from V and 3 bases from J, the junction contained 5 bases not matched to a gene. This CDR3 has 18 amino acids. The germline V gene encodes CDR1 LNHDA and CDR2 SQIVND (reference sequence). CDR3 nucleotide sequence: TGTGCCAGTAGTATAGTTGGACAGGGGGCCTTTGGGGCCAACGTCCTGACTTTC. Protein sequence: CASSIVGQGAFGANVLTF.

In its sample, this clone was seen a few times. The CDR3 DNA is TGTGCCAGCAGTGATCGACTAGCGGGTGAGCAGTACTTC. Its protein product is CASSDRLAGEQYF. The chain links TRBV25-1 to TRBJ2-7; TRBD2 matches at 10 bases. The CDR3 is 13 residues long. Looked up from germline, CDR1 is MGHDK and CDR2 is SYGVNS. Trimming took 3 bases from V and 7 from J; bases not matched to a gene: 3.

This clone was seen more than once but under ten times. Other nucleotide sequences in the sample specify the same CDR3. This chain uses TRBV5-4 with TRBJ2-7; the match to TRBD1 covers 9 bases. CDR1 and CDR2 (germline): SGHNT, YYREEE (reference sequence). Trimming at V came to 5 bases and at J to 8 bases, leaving 17 bases not matched to a gene. The CDR3 spans 16 residues. As DNA, the CDR3 is TGTGCCAGCAGGAAAGTAATGTGGGACAGGGCCAGTAAGCAGTACTTC. It encodes CASRKVMWDRASKQYF. The whole variable domain, remainder taken from reference TRBV5-4 and TRBJ2-7, is ETGVTQSPTHLIKTRGQQVTLRCSSQSGHNTVSWYQQALGQGPQFIFQYYREEENGRGNFPPRFSGLQFPNYSSELNVNALELDDSALYLCASRKVMWDRASKQYFGPGTRLTVT.

This clone came up a few times. This CDR3 is CAIKVRTDTQYF. DNA for the CDR3: TGTGCCATCAAAGTCAGGACAGATACGCAGTATTTT. V is TRBV25-1 and J is TRBJ2-3; D gene ambiguous. This CDR3 has 12 residues. The germline V and J ends were trimmed by 10 bases and 3 bases, with 11 bases remaining between them. Per germline, CDR1 MGHDK and CDR2 SYGVNS. Based on the CDR3 plus reference TRBV25-1 and TRBJ2-3, the full variable domain is EADIYQTPRYLVIGTGKKITLECSQTMGHDKMYWYQQDPGMELHLIHYSYGVNSTEKGDLSSESTVSRIRTEHFPLTLESARPSHTSQYLCAIKVRTDTQYFGPGTRLTVL.

This clone has a handful of counts. The chain has TRBV18 and TRBJ1-2; D uncertain. The CDR3 contains 13 residues. V gave up 3 bases and J gave up 3 bases, with 8 bases separating them. Germline V gene lookup returns CDR1 KGHSH and CDR2 LQKENI. The CDR3 here is CASSPRQDYGYTF. As DNA, the CDR3 is TGTGCCAGCTCACCGAGGCAAGACTATGGCTACACCTTC.